Listed below are T cell receptor beta chains from one sample, sequenced in a study of control samples from healthy donors and cancer patients. Using immunoSEQ multiplex PCR, the repertoire was profiled, and TCRdb retains in-frame clones only, with some absent. The data hold about 92,000 clones, with roughly four fifths observed a single time. Sequencing input: blood. The receptors come from a woman aged 55-70 years in good health. The CDR3 runs from the conserved cysteine through the conserved F or W. The D gene is left open where the match is weak. Not all rows give a size; the values are once, few, many and, for expanded clones, a class.

abundance: NA; j_gene: TRBJ2-2; v_gene: TRBV12-1; d_gene: NA; CDR3aa: CASSFGVWREANTGELFF; CDR3nt: TGTGCCAGCAGCTTTGGGGTTTGGCGGGAGGCGAACACCGGGGAGCTGTTTTTT
abundance: few; j_gene: TRBJ2-2; v_gene: TRBV9; d_gene: NA; CDR3aa: CASSVTPGETGELFF; CDR3nt: TGTGCCAGCAGCGTAACGCCTGGAGAGACCGGGGAGCTGTTTTTT
abundance: NA; j_gene: TRBJ1-3; v_gene: TRBV18; d_gene: NA; CDR3aa: CASSPPLEGPGNTIYF; CDR3nt: TGTGCCAGCTCACCACCATTGGAGGGCCCTGGAAACACCATATATTTT
abundance: few; j_gene: TRBJ2-7; v_gene: TRBV6-6; d_gene: TRBD2; CDR3aa: CASSRTSGGAIGYEQYF; CDR3nt: TGTGCCAGCAGTCGAACTAGCGGGGGGGCCATCGGGTACGAGCAGTACTTC
abundance: NA; j_gene: TRBJ2-1; v_gene: TRBV11-2; d_gene: TRBD1; CDR3aa: CASSTGTVVNEQFF; CDR3nt: TGTGCCAGCAGTACCGGGACAGTAGTCAATGAGCAGTTCTTC
abundance: few; j_gene: TRBJ2-7; v_gene: TRBV10-1; d_gene: NA; CDR3aa: CASSDDRHPEKQYF; CDR3nt: TGCGCCAGCAGTGATGACAGACACCCTGAGAAGCAGTACTTC
abundance: once; j_gene: TRBJ1-6; v_gene: TRBV10-2; d_gene: TRBD1; CDR3aa: CASSVSGTGVNSPLHF; CDR3nt: TGCGCCAGCAGTGTTTCCGGGACAGGGGTAAATTCACCCCTCCACTTT
abundance: NA; j_gene: TRBJ2-6; v_gene: TRBV5-1; d_gene: NA; CDR3aa: CASSLVPSGANVLTF; CDR3nt: TGCGCCAGCAGCCTCGTTCCCTCTGGGGCCAACGTCCTGACTTTC
abundance: NA; j_gene: TRBJ2-1; v_gene: TRBV11-2; d_gene: TRBD2; CDR3aa: CASSLGTSGLNEQFF; CDR3nt: TGTGCCAGCAGCTTAGGGACTAGCGGTTTGAATGAGCAGTTCTTC
abundance: NA; j_gene: TRBJ2-7; v_gene: TRBV12-5; d_gene: NA; CDR3aa: CASGLDTRRSEQYF; CDR3nt: TGTGCTAGTGGTTTGGACACTCGGCGGTCCGAGCAGTACTTC
abundance: NA; j_gene: TRBJ1-5; v_gene: TRBV19; d_gene: NA; CDR3aa: CASSILGRAHQPQHF; CDR3nt: TGTGCCAGTAGTATATTGGGCAGGGCCCATCAGCCCCAGCATTTT
abundance: NA; j_gene: TRBJ2-2; v_gene: TRBV5-4; d_gene: TRBD2; CDR3aa: CASSPTSENTGELFF; CDR3nt: TGTGCCAGCAGCCCGACTAGCGAGAACACCGGGGAGCTGTTTTTT
abundance: NA; j_gene: TRBJ2-7; v_gene: TRBV6-6; d_gene: NA; CDR3aa: CASRMNRGTAGNEQYF; CDR3nt: TGTGCCAGCAGGATGAACCGCGGGACAGCCGGTAATGAGCAGTACTTC
abundance: NA; j_gene: TRBJ1-2; v_gene: TRBV7-9; d_gene: NA; CDR3aa: CASSLTASNYGYTF; CDR3nt: TGTGCCAGCAGCTTAACCGCCTCTAACTATGGCTACACCTTC
abundance: NA; j_gene: TRBJ2-5; v_gene: TRBV7-9; d_gene: TRBD1; CDR3aa: CASSRQGAETQYF; CDR3nt: TGTGCCAGCAGCCGCCAGGGGGCAGAGACCCAGTACTTC
abundance: NA; j_gene: TRBJ1-2; v_gene: TRBV6-2/TRBV6-3; d_gene: TRBD1; CDR3aa: CASSYSDRSAGYTF; CDR3nt: TGTGCCAGCAGTTACTCGGACAGGTCGGCTGGCTACACCTTC
abundance: NA; j_gene: TRBJ2-1; v_gene: TRBV19; d_gene: NA; CDR3aa: CASTHGDGNEQFF; CDR3nt: TGTGCCAGTACCCACGGGGATGGGAATGAGCAGTTCTTC
abundance: NA; j_gene: TRBJ1-1; v_gene: TRBV5-1; d_gene: TRBD1; CDR3aa: CASSLGGGDTEAFF; CDR3nt: TGCGCCAGCAGCTTGGGAGGGGGCGATACTGAAGCTTTCTTT
abundance: few; j_gene: TRBJ2-1; v_gene: TRBV12-2; d_gene: NA; CDR3aa: CASRLAPPGLAGLSSYNEQFF; CDR3nt: TGTGCAAGTCGCTTAGCCCCTCCGGGACTAGCGGGGCTCAGCTCCTACAATGAGCAGTTCTTC
abundance: NA; j_gene: TRBJ2-7; v_gene: TRBV4-1; d_gene: TRBD1; CDR3aa: CASSLGTGAYEQYF; CDR3nt: TGCGCCAGCAGCCTCGGGACAGGGGCCTACGAGCAGTACTTC
abundance: NA; j_gene: TRBJ2-7; v_gene: TRBV5-4; d_gene: NA; CDR3aa: CASSLEGWRGQYF; CDR3nt: TGTGCCAGCAGCTTGGAAGGGTGGCGCGGGCAGTACTTC
abundance: NA; j_gene: TRBJ2-3; v_gene: TRBV9; d_gene: TRBD2; CDR3aa: CASSVGGSGMDTQYF; CDR3nt: TGTGCCAGCAGCGTAGGGGGTAGCGGGATGGATACGCAGTATTTT
abundance: NA; j_gene: TRBJ2-6; v_gene: TRBV11-2; d_gene: NA; CDR3aa: CASSLDRGANVLTF; CDR3nt: TGTGCCAGCAGCTTAGACCGGGGGGCCAACGTCCTGACTTTC
abundance: NA; j_gene: TRBJ1-2; v_gene: TRBV27; d_gene: TRBD1; CDR3aa: CASSPGGRNGYTF; CDR3nt: TGTGCCAGCAGTCCAGGGGGCCGAAATGGCTACACCTTC
abundance: NA; j_gene: TRBJ2-7; v_gene: TRBV27; d_gene: TRBD1; CDR3aa: CASKRSGQGGYEQYF; CDR3nt: TGTGCCAGCAAGAGGTCCGGACAGGGGGGCTACGAGCAGTACTTC
abundance: once; j_gene: TRBJ1-5; v_gene: TRBV27; d_gene: TRBD1; CDR3aa: CASSTGTGGANQPQHF; CDR3nt: TGTGCCAGCAGTACCGGGACAGGGGGAGCAAATCAGCCCCAGCATTTT
abundance: NA; j_gene: TRBJ1-3; v_gene: TRBV18; d_gene: TRBD1; CDR3aa: CASSEQGLNGNTIYF; CDR3nt: TGTGCCAGCTCAGAACAGGGGCTGAATGGAAACACCATATATTTT
abundance: NA; j_gene: TRBJ2-5; v_gene: TRBV3-1/TRBV3-2; d_gene: NA; CDR3aa: CASSQPSGQETQYF; CDR3nt: TGTGCCAGCAGCCAACCGTCGGGGCAAGAGACCCAGTACTTC
abundance: NA; j_gene: TRBJ1-1; v_gene: TRBV28; d_gene: NA; CDR3aa: CASSGGPGTDTEAFF; CDR3nt: TGTGCCAGCAGTGGAGGACCGGGAACGGACACTGAAGCTTTCTTC
abundance: NA; j_gene: TRBJ2-5; v_gene: TRBV7-9; d_gene: NA; CDR3aa: CASSPKSLRETQYF; CDR3nt: TGTGCCAGCAGCCCAAAAAGCCTGAGGGAGACCCAGTACTTC
abundance: NA; j_gene: TRBJ2-1; v_gene: TRBV21-1; d_gene: NA; CDR3aa: CASSKGRGLFTANEQFF; CDR3nt: TGTGCCAGCAGCAAGGGCAGGGGGCTATTCACCGCCAATGAGCAGTTCTTC
abundance: NA; j_gene: TRBJ2-1; v_gene: TRBV27; d_gene: NA; CDR3aa: CASRGQGTYNEQFF; CDR3nt: TGTGCCAGCAGGGGTCAGGGGACCTACAATGAGCAGTTCTTC
abundance: NA; j_gene: TRBJ2-7; v_gene: TRBV10-2; d_gene: NA; CDR3aa: CASSELSREGYF; CDR3nt: TGCGCCAGCAGTGAGTTATCGCGGGAAGGGTACTTC
abundance: once; j_gene: TRBJ2-6; v_gene: TRBV16; d_gene: TRBD1; CDR3aa: CASSQGQGRGANVLTF; CDR3nt: TGTGCCAGCAGCCAAGGACAGGGGCGCGGGGCCAACGTCCTGACTTTC
abundance: once; j_gene: TRBJ1-5; v_gene: TRBV2; d_gene: TRBD1; CDR3aa: CASSPGQGDQPQHF; CDR3nt: TGTGCCAGCAGTCCGGGACAGGGCGATCAGCCCCAGCATTTT
abundance: NA; j_gene: TRBJ2-1; v_gene: TRBV2; d_gene: NA; CDR3aa: CASSVRRLALYNEQFF; CDR3nt: TGTGCCAGCAGTGTTAGGCGTCTAGCCCTATACAATGAGCAGTTCTTC
abundance: NA; j_gene: TRBJ1-2; v_gene: TRBV2; d_gene: NA; CDR3aa: CASSPIRQGYTF; CDR3nt: TGTGCCAGCAGCCCCATCCGCCAGGGCTACACCTTC
abundance: NA; j_gene: TRBJ2-1; v_gene: TRBV5-6; d_gene: NA; CDR3aa: CASSRNYNEQFF; CDR3nt: TGTGCCAGCAGCAGGAACTACAATGAGCAGTTCTTC
abundance: few; j_gene: TRBJ1-5; v_gene: TRBV19; d_gene: NA; CDR3aa: CASSMGGAYTSNQPQHF; CDR3nt: TGTGCCAGTAGTATGGGAGGGGCCTATACTAGCAATCAGCCCCAGCATTTT
abundance: NA; j_gene: TRBJ2-3; v_gene: TRBV12-5; d_gene: NA; CDR3aa: CASGFGAQDTQYF; CDR3nt: TGTGCTAGTGGTTTCGGAGCCCAAGATACGCAGTATTTT
abundance: NA; j_gene: TRBJ2-7; v_gene: TRBV6-5; d_gene: NA; CDR3aa: CASSFRDPAYEQYF; CDR3nt: TGTGCCAGCAGTTTCCGGGACCCAGCCTACGAGCAGTACTTC
abundance: many; j_gene: TRBJ2-2; v_gene: TRBV9; d_gene: NA; CDR3aa: CASSVAGGELFF; CDR3nt: TGTGCCAGCAGCGTAGCTGGCGGGGAGCTGTTTTTT
abundance: few; j_gene: TRBJ2-7; v_gene: TRBV6-5; d_gene: NA; CDR3aa: CASSYSRSGAYEQYF; CDR3nt: TGTGCCAGCAGTTACTCGAGGTCGGGGGCCTACGAGCAGTACTTC
abundance: NA; j_gene: TRBJ2-3; v_gene: TRBV29-1; d_gene: NA; CDR3aa: CSVMVQGGAGSTDTQYF; CDR3nt: TGCAGCGTTATGGTGCAAGGGGGGGCTGGGAGCACAGATACGCAGTATTTT
abundance: NA; j_gene: TRBJ2-7; v_gene: TRBV6-5; d_gene: NA; CDR3aa: CASRSSYEQYF; CDR3nt: TGTGCCAGCAGATCTTCCTACGAGCAGTACTTC
abundance: NA; j_gene: TRBJ1-1; v_gene: TRBV28; d_gene: TRBD1; CDR3aa: CASSYLDRANTEAFF; CDR3nt: TGTGCCAGCAGCTATCTGGACAGGGCAAACACTGAAGCTTTCTTT
abundance: NA; j_gene: TRBJ1-2; v_gene: TRBV18; d_gene: NA; CDR3aa: CASSGQLQLNYGYTF; CDR3nt: TGTGCCAGCTCGGGCCAATTGCAACTTAACTATGGCTACACCTTC
abundance: few; j_gene: TRBJ2-7; v_gene: TRBV6-6; d_gene: NA; CDR3aa: CASSYSGQTSYEQYF; CDR3nt: TGTGCCAGCAGTTACTCCGGGCAAACGTCCTACGAGCAGTACTTC
abundance: NA; j_gene: TRBJ2-7; v_gene: TRBV7-9; d_gene: NA; CDR3aa: CASSADPSPSYEQYF; CDR3nt: TGTGCCAGCAGCGCCGACCCTTCCCCGTCCTACGAGCAGTACTTC
abundance: NA; j_gene: TRBJ1-3; v_gene: TRBV7-2; d_gene: TRBD1; CDR3aa: CASSSTGDSGNTIYF; CDR3nt: TGTGCCAGCAGCTCGACAGGGGACTCTGGAAACACCATATATTTT
abundance: NA; j_gene: TRBJ2-3; v_gene: TRBV4-3; d_gene: TRBD2; CDR3aa: CASSASGGEEDTQYF; CDR3nt: TGCGCCAGCAGCGCCAGCGGGGGTGAGGAAGATACGCAGTATTTT
abundance: NA; j_gene: TRBJ1-1; v_gene: TRBV12-3/TRBV12-4; d_gene: NA; CDR3aa: CASSLTAEAFF; CDR3nt: TGTGCCAGCAGCCTTACCGCGGAAGCTTTCTTT
abundance: NA; j_gene: TRBJ2-7; v_gene: TRBV27; d_gene: TRBD1; CDR3aa: CASSFPTGTGRYEQYF; CDR3nt: TGTGCCAGCAGTTTCCCCACCGGGACAGGGCGGTACGAGCAGTACTTC
abundance: NA; j_gene: TRBJ1-5; v_gene: TRBV6-5; d_gene: NA; CDR3aa: CATGGARNQPQHF; CDR3nt: TGTGCCACGGGGGGCGCAAGGAATCAGCCCCAGCATTTT